The 4 T cell receptor beta chains given below trace back to one sample, sequenced in a study of blood T cell repertoires in COVID-19. Clones were sequenced by immunoSEQ multiplex PCR, and TCRdb holds only the in-frame ones, with some missing. The table records around 470,000 clones, 90% of them present only once. Sequencing was carried out using PBMCs or T cells enriched from blood (not recorded which). Every receptor here comes from a man aged 18 to 35 who had recovered from COVID-19.

This sequence joins TRBV4-1 and TRBJ1-1; D remains ambiguous. Germline V CDR1 and CDR2: MGHRA, YSYEKL. V gave up 3 bases and J gave up 4 bases, with 18 bases separating them. This CDR3 is 16 amino acids long. CDR3 sequence: CASSHPRTALSTEAFF. The CDR3 DNA sequence: TGCGCCAGCAGCCATCCCCGTACAGCACTGAGCACTGAAGCTTTCTTT.

This clone was recorded once. This chain joins TRBV3-1 (or the pseudogene TRBV3-2) and TRBJ1-1, with D tentatively TRBD1 (6 bases). The CDR3 totals 13 residues. Germline loops: CDR1 LGHDT, CDR2 YNNKEL (reference sequence). Deletions cut 4 bases from V and 4 bases from J, with 10 bases between. Here the CDR3 reads CASSRNRATEAFF. The CDR3 nucleotides read TGTGCCAGCAGCCGTAACAGGGCCACTGAAGCTTTCTTT.

Notes on this clone: One junction end disagrees with the germline gene, perhaps due to a read error. This chain links TRBV2 with TRBJ1-1; D is perhaps TRBD1 (5 bases). Germline V gene sequence: CDR1 SNHLY, CDR2 FYNNEI. The length of the CDR3 is 13 residues. CDR3 amino acids: CASSRQLNIEAFF. For the CDR3, the DNA is TGTGCCAGCAGTCGACAGTTGAACATTGAAGCTTTCTTT.

V is TRBV6-5 and J is TRBJ1-1, with D possibly TRBD1 on 6 matching bases. The CDR3 extends over 13 amino acids. Trimming shortened V by 7 bases and J by 8 bases, and 17 bases separated the two germline ends. Germline-derived CDR1 and CDR2 are MNHEY and SVGAGI. CDR3 loop: CASTLGSGAEAFF. The CDR3, as DNA: TGTGCCAGCACCTTAGGGTCAGGGGCGGAAGCTTTCTTT.